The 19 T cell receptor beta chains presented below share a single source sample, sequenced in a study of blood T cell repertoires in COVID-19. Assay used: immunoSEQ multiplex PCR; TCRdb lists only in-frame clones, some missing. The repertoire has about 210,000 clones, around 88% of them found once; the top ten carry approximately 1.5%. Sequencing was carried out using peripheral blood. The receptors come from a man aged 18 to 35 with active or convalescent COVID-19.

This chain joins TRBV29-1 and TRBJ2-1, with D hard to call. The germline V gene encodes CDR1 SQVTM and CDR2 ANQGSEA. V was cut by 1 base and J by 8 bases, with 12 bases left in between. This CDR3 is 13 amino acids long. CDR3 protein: CSVEVLAQHEQFF. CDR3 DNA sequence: TGCAGCGTTGAAGTTTTAGCTCAGCATGAGCAGTTCTTC.

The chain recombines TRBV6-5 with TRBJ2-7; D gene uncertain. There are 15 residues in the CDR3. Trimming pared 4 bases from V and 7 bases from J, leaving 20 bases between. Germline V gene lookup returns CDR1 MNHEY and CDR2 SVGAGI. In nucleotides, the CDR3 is TGTGCCAGCAGTTCCCCCCTAGGTGCGGAAGATGAGCAGTACTTC. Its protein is CASSSPLGAEDEQYF.

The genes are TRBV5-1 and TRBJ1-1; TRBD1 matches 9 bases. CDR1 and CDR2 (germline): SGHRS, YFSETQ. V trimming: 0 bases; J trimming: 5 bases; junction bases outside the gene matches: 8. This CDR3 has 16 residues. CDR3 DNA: TGCGCCAGCAGCTTGGCCCCGGGGACAGGGAAGACTGAAGCTTTCTTT. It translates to CASSLAPGTGKTEAFF.

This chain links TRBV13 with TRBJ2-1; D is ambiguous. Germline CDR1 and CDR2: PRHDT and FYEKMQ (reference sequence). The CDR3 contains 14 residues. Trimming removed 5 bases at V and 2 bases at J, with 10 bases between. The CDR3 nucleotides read TGTGCCAGCAGCCCCCGGCTAGCCTACAATGAGCAGTTCTTC. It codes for CASSPRLAYNEQFF.

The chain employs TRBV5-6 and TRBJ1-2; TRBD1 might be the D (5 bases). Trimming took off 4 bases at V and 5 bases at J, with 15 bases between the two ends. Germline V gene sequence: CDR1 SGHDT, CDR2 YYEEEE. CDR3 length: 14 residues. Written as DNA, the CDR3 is TGTGCCAGCAGCCCCGTAGGGGAAGGGTATGGCTACACCTTC. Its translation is CASSPVGEGYGYTF.

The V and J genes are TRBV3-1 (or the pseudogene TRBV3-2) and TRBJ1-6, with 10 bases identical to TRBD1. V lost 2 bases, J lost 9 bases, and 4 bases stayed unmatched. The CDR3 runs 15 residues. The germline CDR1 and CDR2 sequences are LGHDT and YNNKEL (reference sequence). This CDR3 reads CASSQSTGGASPLHF. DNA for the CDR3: TGTGCCAGCAGCCAATCGACAGGGGGCGCTTCACCCCTCCACTTT.

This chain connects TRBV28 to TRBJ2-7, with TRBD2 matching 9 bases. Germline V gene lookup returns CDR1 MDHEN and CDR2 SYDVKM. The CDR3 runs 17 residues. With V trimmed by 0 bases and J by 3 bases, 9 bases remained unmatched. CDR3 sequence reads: CASSLWGRLAEHYEQYF. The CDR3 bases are TGTGCCAGCAGTTTATGGGGGAGACTAGCGGAACACTACGAGCAGTACTTC.

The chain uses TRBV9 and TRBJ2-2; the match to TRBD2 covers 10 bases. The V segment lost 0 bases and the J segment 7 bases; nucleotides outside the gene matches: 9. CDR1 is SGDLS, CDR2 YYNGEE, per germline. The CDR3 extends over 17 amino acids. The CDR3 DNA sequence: TGTGCCAGCAGCGTAGAGCAGAGCGGGAGGGTTGGCGGGGAGCTGTTTTTT. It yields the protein CASSVEQSGRVGGELFF.

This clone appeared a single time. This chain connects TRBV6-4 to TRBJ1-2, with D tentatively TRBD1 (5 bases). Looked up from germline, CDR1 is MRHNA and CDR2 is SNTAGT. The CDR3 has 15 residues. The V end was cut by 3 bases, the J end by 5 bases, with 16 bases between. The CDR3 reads CASSESSQGWYGYTF. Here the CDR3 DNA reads TGTGCCAGCAGTGAATCTTCGCAGGGTTGGTATGGCTACACCTTC.

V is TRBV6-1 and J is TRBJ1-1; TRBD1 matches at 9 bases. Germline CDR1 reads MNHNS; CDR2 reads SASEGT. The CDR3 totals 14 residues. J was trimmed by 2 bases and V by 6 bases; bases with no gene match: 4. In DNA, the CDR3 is TGTGCCAGCAGCCCGGGACAGGGCAACACTGAAGCTTTCTTT. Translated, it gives CASSPGQGNTEAFF.

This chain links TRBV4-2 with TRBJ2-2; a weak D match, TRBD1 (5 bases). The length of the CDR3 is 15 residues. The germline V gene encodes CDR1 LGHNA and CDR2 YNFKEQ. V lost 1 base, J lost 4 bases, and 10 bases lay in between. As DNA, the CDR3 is TGTGCCAGCAGCCAAGCGGCAGGGATCACCGGGGAGCTGTTTTTT. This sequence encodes CASSQAAGITGELFF.

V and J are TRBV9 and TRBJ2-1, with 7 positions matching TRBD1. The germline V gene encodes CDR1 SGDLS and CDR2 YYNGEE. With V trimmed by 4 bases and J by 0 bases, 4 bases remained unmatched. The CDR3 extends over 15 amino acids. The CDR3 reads CASSSGQSSYNEQFF. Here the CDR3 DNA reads TGTGCCAGCAGCTCGGGACAGAGCTCCTACAATGAGCAGTTCTTC. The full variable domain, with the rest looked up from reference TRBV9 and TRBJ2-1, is DSGVTQTPKHLITATGQRVTLRCSPRSGDLSVYWYQQSLDQGLQFLIQYYNGEERAKGNILERFSAQQFPDLHSELNLSSLELGDSALYFCASSSGQSSYNEQFFGPGTRLTVL.

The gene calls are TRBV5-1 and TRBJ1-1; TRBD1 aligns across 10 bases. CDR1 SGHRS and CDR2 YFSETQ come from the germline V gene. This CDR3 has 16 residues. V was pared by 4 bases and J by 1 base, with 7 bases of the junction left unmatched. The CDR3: CASSADRGRPNTEAFF. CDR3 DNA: TGCGCCAGCAGCGCCGACAGGGGGCGACCGAACACTGAAGCTTTCTTT.

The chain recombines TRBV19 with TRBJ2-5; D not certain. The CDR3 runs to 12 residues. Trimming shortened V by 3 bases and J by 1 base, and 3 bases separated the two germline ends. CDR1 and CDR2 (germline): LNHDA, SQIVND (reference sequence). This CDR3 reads CASSMAQETQYF. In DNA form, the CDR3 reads TGTGCCAGTAGTATGGCCCAAGAGACCCAGTACTTC.

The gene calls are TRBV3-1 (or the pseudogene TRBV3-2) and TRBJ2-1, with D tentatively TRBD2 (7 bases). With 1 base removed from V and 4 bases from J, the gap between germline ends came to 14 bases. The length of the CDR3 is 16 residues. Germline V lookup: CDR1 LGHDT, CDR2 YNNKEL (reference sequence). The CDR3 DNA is TGTGCCAGCAGCCAAGTCGGGGGGCTAGGGTACAATGAGCAGTTCTTC. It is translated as CASSQVGGLGYNEQFF.

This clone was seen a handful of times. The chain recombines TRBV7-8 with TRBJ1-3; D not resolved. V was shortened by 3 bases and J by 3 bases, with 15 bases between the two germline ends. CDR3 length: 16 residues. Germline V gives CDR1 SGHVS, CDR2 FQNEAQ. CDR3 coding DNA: TGTGCCAGCAGCTTTACGGAGGGAGTGGTTGGAAACACCATATATTTT. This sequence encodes CASSFTEGVVGNTIYF.

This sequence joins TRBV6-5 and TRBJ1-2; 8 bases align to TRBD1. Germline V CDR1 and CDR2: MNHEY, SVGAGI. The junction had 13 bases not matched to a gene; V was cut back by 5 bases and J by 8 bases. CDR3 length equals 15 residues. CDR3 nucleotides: TGTGCCAGCAGTCTTGGACAGGGACTTGAACAGGGCTACACCTTC. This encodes CASSLGQGLEQGYTF.

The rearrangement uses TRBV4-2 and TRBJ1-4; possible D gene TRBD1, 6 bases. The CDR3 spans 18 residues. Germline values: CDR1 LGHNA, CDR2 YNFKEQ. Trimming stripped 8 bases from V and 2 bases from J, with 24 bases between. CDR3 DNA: TGTGCCAGCGCGGATTCCAGCGGGGGCTTGGGTACTAATGAAAAACTGTTTTTT. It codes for CASADSSGGLGTNEKLFF.

CDR3 amino acids: CASGLGLAGTRTTDTQYF. In DNA, the CDR3 is TGCGCCAGCGGATTGGGACTAGCGGGAACCAGGACCACAGATACGCAGTATTTT. The rearrangement uses TRBV5-1 and TRBJ2-3; 13 bases align to TRBD2. Germline values: CDR1 SGHRS, CDR2 YFSETQ. Trimming took 7 bases from V and 2 from J; bases not matched to a gene: 13. The CDR3 loop spans 18 amino acids.